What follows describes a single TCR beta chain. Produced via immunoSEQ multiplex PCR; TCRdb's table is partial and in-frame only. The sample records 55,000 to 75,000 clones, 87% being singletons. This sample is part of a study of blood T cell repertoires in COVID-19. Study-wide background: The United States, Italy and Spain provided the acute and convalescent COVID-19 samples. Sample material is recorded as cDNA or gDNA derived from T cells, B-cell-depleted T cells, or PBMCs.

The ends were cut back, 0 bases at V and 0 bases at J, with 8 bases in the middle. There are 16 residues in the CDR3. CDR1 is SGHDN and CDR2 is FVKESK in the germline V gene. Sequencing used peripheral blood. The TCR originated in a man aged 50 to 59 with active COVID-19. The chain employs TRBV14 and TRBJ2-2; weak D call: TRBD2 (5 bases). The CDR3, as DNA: TGTGCCAGCAGCCAAGATGCGGGCGCGAACACCGGGGAGCTGTTTTTT. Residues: CASSQDAGANTGELFF.